One sample yielded the 9 T cell receptor beta chains listed below, sequenced in a study of cytomegalovirus exposure and HLA in healthy donors. PCR involved 60 Vbeta and 13 Jbeta primers. Using immunoSEQ multiplex PCR, the repertoire was profiled, and TCRdb retains in-frame clones only, with some absent. This table has some 150,000 clones, about four fifths appearing once. The sample comprised PBMCs. Every receptor here comes from a man aged 25-40 years in good health and CMV-seropositive.

This clone appeared a few times. The chain links TRBV9 to TRBJ2-1; TRBD2 aligns across 9 bases. The V gene's germline CDR1 is SGDLS and CDR2 YYNGEE. CDR3 length: 13 amino acids. The V and J ends lost 7 bases and 7 bases, in that order; junction bases with no gene match: 6. DNA for the CDR3: TGTGCCAGCCGGGGACTAGCTGCGAATGAGCAGTTCTTC. It is translated as CASRGLAANEQFF.

The V and J genes are TRBV7-6 and TRBJ2-5, with a possible D match to TRBD1 (6 bases). Trimming pared 5 bases from V and 3 bases from J, leaving 16 bases between. CDR3 length: 15 amino acids. Germline V gene data show CDR1 as SGHVS and CDR2 as FNYEAQ. CDR3 amino acids: CASSPRTDRKETQYF. The CDR3 nucleotides read TGTGCCAGCAGCCCACGGACGGACAGAAAAGAGACCCAGTACTTC.

The V gene is TRBV5-1, the J gene TRBJ2-5, with TRBD2 matching over 13 bases. The CDR3 extends over 15 amino acids. Germline values: CDR1 SGHRS, CDR2 YFSETQ. V shed 4 bases, J shed 4 bases, and the junction held 4 bases outside the gene matches. This chain's CDR3 is CASSIGLAGVETQYF. The CDR3 DNA reads TGCGCCAGCAGCATCGGACTAGCGGGAGTAGAGACCCAGTACTTC.

The chain recombines TRBV18 with TRBJ2-2; tentatively, D is TRBD1 (6 bases). Germline V gives CDR1 KGHSH, CDR2 LQKENI. The V end was cut by 6 bases, the J end by 7 bases, with 12 bases between. The CDR3 spans 13 residues. The CDR3, as DNA: TGTGCCAGCTCGACAGGTTTTGGCGGGGAGCTGTTTTTT. Amino acid sequence: CASSTGFGGELFF.

The V and J genes are TRBV21-1 and TRBJ1-5; TRBD1, the table's D call, lacks a check against the DNA. TRBV21-1 is marked as a pseudogene. The CDR3 runs 16 residues. The CDR3 DNA sequence: TGTGCCAGCAGCAAAAGGGCGGACAGCGAAAATCAGCCCCAGCATTTT. Amino acid sequence: CASSKRADSENQPQHF.

This chain links TRBV19 with TRBJ2-1; 14 positions agree with TRBD2. This CDR3 spans 15 amino acids. In germline, CDR1 is LNHDA, CDR2 SQIVND (reference sequence). V lost 4 bases and J lost 7; bases outside the gene matches: 3. For the CDR3, the DNA is TGTGCCAGTAGTACGACTAGCGGGGGGGGTAATGAGCAGTTCTTC. It yields the protein CASSTTSGGGNEQFF.

The chain joins TRBV6-1 to TRBJ1-1, with 9 bases that match TRBD1. CDR1 MNHNS and CDR2 SASEGT come from the germline V gene. This CDR3 is 13 amino acids long. V trimming: 8 bases; J trimming: 5 bases; junction bases outside the gene matches: 6. The CDR3 spells CASWKQGATEAFF. The DNA of the CDR3 is TGTGCCAGCTGGAAACAGGGGGCTACTGAAGCTTTCTTT.

This chain uses TRBV15 with TRBJ2-1; TRBD2 aligns across 13 bases. V lost 5 bases to trimming and J lost 10 bases; unmatched junction nucleotides: 11. Germline-derived CDR1 and CDR2 are LNHNV and YYDKDF (reference sequence). CDR3 length: 16 amino acids. For the CDR3, the DNA is TGTGCCACCAGCGCATATGGACTAGCGGGAGTGAAGGAGCAGTTCTTC. It yields the protein CATSAYGLAGVKEQFF. Using reference TRBV15 and TRBJ2-1 for the parts outside the CDR3, the full variable domain is DAMVIQNPRYQVTQFGKPVTLSCSQTLNHNVMYWYQQKSSQAPKLLFHYYDKDFNNEADTPDNFQSRRPNTSFCFLDIRSPGLGDTAMYLCATSAYGLAGVKEQFFGPGTRLTVL.

The J gene is TRBJ2-2, the V gene TRBV7-2; D might be TRBD2 (6 bases). The V end was cut by 3 bases, the J end by 6 bases, with 14 bases between. Germline CDR1 reads SGHTA; CDR2 reads FQGNSA. CDR3 size: 15 residues. Here the CDR3 reads CASSLGSGRSGELFF. In DNA form, the CDR3 reads TGTGCCAGCAGCTTGGGTAGCGGACGTTCCGGGGAGCTGTTTTTT.